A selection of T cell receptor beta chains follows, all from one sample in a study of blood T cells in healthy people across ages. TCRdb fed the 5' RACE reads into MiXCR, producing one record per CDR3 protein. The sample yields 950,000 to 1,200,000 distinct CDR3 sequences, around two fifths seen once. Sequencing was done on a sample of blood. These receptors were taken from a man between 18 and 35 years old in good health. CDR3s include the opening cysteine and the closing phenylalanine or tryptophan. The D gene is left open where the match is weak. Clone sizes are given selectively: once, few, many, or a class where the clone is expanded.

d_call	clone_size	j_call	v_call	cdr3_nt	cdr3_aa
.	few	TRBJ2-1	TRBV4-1	TGCGCCAGCAGCCAAGACGGGGTTAACCCCTCCTACAATGAGCAGTTCTTC	CASSQDGVNPSYNEQFF
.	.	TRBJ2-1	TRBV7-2	TGTGCCAGCAGCTTAGTCGGGATGAACAATGAGCAGTTCTTC	CASSLVGMNNEQFF
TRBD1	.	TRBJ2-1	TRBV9	TGTGCCAGCAGCGTAGAGGGACAGGGAAGGAATGAGCAGTTCTTC	CASSVEGQGRNEQFF
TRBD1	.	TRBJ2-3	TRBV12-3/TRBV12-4	TGTGCCAGCAGACCGACAGGGTCAGAAGATACGCAGTATTTT	CASRPTGSEDTQYF
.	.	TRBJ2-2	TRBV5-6	TGTGCCAGCAGCTTGGTTGGTGAACCCTTCGAGCTGTTTTTT	CASSLVGEPFELFF
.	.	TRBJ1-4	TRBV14	TGTGCCAGCAGCCAAGATTTGTCGTCAGGGGAAAAACTGTTTTTT	CASSQDLSSGEKLFF
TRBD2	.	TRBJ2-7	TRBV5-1	TGCGCCAGCAGCTCCACTAGCGGGGGGGCGCAGGAGCAGTACTTC	CASSSTSGGAQEQYF
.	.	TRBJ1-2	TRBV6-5	TGTGCCAGCAAACCTTATGACGGGAACTATGGCTACACCTTC	CASKPYDGNYGYTF
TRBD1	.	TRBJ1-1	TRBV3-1	TGTGCCAGCAGACTCGACAGGGGTACTGAAGCTTTCTTT	CASRLDRGTEAFF
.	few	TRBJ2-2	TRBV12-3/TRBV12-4	TGTGCCAGCAGTCTCCATCCCCTTCGGGACACCGGGGAGCTGTTTTTT	CASSLHPLRDTGELFF